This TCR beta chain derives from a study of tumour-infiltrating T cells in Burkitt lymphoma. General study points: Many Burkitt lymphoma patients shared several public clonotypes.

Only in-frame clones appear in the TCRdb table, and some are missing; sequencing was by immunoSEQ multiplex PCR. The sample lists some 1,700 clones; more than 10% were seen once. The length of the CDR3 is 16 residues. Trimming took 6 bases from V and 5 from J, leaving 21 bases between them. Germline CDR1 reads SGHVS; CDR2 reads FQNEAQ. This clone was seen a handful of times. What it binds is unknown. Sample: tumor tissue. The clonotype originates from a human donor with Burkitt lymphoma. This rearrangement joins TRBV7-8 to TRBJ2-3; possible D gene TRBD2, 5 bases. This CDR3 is CASSKDGAAARDTQYF. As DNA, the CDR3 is TGTGCCAGCAGTAAGGATGGAGCGGCCGCGAGAGATACGCAGTATTTT.